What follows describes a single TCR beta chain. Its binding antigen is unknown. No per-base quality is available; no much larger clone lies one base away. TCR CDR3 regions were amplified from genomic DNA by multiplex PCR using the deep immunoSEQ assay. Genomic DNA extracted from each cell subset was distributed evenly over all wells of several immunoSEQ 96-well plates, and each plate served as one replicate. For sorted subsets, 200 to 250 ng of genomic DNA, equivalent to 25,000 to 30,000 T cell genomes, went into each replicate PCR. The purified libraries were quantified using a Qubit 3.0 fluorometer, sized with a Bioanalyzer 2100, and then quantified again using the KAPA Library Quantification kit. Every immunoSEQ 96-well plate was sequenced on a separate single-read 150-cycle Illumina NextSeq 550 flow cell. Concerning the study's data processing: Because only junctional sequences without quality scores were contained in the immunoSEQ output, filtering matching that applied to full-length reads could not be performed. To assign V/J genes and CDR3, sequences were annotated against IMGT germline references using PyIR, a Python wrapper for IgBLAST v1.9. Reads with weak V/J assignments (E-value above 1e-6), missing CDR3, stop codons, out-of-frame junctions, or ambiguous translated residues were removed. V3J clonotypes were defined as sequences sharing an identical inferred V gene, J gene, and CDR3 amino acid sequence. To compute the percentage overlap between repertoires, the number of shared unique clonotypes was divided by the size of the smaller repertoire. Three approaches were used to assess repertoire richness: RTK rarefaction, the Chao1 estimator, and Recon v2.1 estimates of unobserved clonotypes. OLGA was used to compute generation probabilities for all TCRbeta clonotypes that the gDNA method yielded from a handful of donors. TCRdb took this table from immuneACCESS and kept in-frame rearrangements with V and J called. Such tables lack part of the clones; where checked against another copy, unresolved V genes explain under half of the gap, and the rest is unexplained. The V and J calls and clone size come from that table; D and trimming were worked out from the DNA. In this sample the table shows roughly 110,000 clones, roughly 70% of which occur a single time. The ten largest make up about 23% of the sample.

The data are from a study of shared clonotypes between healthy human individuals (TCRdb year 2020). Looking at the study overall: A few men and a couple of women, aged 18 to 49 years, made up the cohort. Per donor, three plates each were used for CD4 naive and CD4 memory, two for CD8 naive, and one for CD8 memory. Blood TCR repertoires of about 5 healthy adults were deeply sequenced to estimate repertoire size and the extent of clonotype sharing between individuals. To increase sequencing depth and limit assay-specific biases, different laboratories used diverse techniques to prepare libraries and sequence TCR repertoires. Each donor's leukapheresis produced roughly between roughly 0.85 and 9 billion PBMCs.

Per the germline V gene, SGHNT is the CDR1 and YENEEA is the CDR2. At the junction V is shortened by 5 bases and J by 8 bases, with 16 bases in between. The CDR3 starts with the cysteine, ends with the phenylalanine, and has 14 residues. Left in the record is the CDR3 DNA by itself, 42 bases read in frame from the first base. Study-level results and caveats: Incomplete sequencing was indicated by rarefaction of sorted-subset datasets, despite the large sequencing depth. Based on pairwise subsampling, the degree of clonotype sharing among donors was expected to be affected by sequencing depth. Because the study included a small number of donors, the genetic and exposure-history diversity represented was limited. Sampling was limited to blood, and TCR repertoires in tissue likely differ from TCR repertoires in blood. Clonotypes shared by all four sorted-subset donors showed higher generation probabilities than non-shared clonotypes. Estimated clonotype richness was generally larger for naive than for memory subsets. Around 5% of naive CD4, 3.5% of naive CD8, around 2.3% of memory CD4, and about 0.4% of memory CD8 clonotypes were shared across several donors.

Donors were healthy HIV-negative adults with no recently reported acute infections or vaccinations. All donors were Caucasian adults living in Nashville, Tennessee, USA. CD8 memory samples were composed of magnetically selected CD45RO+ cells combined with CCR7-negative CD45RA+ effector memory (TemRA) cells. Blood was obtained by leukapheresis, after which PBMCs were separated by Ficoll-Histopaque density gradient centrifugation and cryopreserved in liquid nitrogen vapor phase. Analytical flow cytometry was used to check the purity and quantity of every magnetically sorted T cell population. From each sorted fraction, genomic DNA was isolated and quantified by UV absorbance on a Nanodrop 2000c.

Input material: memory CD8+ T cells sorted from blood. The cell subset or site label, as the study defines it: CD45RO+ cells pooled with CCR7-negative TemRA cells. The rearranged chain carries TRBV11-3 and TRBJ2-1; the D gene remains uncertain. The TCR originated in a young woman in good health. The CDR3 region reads CASSDATPRDEQFF. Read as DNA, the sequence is TGTGCCAGCAGCGACGCAACCCCAAGGGATGAGCAGTTCTTC. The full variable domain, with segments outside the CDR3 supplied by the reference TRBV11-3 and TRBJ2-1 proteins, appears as EAGVVQSPRYKIIEKKQPVAFWCNPISGHNTLYWYLQNLGQGPELLIRYENEEAVDDSQLPKDRFSAERLKGVDSTLKIQPAELGDSAVYLCASSDATPRDEQFFGPGTRLTVL.